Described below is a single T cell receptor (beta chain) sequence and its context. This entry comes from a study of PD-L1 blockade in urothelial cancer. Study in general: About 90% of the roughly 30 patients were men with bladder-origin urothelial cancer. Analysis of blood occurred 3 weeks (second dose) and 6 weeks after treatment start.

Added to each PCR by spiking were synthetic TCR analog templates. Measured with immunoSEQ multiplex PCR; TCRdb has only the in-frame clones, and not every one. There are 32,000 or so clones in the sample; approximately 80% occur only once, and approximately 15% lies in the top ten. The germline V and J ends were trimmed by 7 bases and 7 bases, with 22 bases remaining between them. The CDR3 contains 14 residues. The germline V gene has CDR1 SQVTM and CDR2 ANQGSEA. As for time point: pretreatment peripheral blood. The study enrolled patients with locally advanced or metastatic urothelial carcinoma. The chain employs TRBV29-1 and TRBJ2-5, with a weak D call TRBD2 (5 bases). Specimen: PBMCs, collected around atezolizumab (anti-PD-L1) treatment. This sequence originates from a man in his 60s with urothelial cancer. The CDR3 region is CSGNAGVPAGTQYF. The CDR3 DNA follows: TGCAGCGGAAACGCCGGGGTCCCGGCGGGGACCCAGTACTTC.